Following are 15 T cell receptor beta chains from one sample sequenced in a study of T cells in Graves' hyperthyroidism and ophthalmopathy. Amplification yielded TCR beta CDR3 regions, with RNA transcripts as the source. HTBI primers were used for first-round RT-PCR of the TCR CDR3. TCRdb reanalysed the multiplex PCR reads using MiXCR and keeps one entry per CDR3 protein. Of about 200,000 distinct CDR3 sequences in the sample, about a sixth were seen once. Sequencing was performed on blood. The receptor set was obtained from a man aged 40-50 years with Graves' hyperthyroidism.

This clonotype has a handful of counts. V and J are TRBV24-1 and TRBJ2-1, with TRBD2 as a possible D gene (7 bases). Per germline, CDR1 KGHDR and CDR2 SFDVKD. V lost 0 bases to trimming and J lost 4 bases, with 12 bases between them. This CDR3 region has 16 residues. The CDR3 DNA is TGTGCCACCAGTGATTTGCGAGGGGGGGCTTACAATGAGCAGTTCTTC. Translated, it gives CATSDLRGGAYNEQFF.

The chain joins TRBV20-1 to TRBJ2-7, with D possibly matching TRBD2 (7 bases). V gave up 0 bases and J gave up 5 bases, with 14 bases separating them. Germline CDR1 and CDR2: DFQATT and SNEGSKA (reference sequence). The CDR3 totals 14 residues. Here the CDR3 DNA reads TGCAGTGCTAGAGATCGGCGGGGGCAAGACGAGCAGTACTTC. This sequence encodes CSARDRRGQDEQYF.

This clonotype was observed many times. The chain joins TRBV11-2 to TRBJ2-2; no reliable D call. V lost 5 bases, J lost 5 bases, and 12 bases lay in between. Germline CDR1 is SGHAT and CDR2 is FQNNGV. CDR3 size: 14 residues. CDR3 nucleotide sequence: TGTGCCAGCAGCCCCCGACTGATTACCGGGGAGCTGTTTTTT. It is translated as CASSPRLITGELFF.

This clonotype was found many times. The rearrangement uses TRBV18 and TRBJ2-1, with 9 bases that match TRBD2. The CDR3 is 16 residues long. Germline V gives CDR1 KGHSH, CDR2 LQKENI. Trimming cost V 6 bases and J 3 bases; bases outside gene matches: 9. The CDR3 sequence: CASSQLSGGSYNEQFF. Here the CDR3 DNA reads TGTGCCAGCTCCCAACTCAGCGGGGGGAGCTACAATGAGCAGTTCTTC. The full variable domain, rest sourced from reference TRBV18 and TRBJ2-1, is NAGVMQNPRHLVRRRGQEARLRCSPMKGHSHVYWYRQLPEEGLKFMVYLQKENIIDESGMPKERFSAEFPKEGPSILRIQQVVRGDSAAYFCASSQLSGGSYNEQFFGPGTRLTVL.

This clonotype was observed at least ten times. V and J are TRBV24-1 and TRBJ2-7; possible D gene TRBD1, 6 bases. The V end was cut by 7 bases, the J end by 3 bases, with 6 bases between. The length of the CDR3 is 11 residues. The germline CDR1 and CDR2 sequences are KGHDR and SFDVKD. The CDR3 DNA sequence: TGTGCCACCAGCAGGGGCTACGAGCAGTACTTC. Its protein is CATSRGYEQYF.

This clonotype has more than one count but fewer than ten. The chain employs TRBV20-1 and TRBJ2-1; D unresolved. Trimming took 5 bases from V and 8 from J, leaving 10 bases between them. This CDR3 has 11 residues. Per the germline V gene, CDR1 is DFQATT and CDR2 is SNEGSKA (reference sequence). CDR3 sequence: CSAEGFHEQFF. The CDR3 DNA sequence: TGCAGTGCTGAAGGGTTCCATGAGCAGTTCTTC.

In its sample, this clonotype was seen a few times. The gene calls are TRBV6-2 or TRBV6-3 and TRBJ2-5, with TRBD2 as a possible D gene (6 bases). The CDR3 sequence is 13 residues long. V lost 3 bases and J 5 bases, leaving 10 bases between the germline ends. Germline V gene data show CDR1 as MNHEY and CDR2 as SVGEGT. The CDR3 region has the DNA TGTGCCAGCAGTTATAGTGGGGGGGAGACCCAGTACTTC. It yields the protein CASSYSGGETQYF.

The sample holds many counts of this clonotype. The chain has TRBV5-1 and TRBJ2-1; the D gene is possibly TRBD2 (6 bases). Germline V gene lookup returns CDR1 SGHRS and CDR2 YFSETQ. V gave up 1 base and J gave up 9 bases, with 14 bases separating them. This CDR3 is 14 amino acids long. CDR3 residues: CASSLTPQGGEQFF. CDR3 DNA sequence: TGCGCCAGCAGCTTGACACCTCAGGGAGGTGAGCAGTTCTTC.

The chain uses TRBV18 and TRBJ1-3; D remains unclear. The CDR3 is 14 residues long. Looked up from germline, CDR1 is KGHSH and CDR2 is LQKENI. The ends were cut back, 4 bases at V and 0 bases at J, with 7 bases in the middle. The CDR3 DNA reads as TGTGCCAGCTCACGGGCGGACTCTGGAAACACCATATATTTT. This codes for CASSRADSGNTIYF. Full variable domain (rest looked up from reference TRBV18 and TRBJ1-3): NAGVMQNPRHLVRRRGQEARLRCSPMKGHSHVYWYRQLPEEGLKFMVYLQKENIIDESGMPKERFSAEFPKEGPSILRIQQVVRGDSAAYFCASSRADSGNTIYFGEGSWLTVV.

CDR3 bases: TGTGCCACCAGTGATTGGGGGACAGGGGAAGGAGATACGCAGTATTTT. It specifies CATSDWGTGEGDTQYF. This sequence joins TRBV24-1 and TRBJ2-3; 10 bases line up with TRBD1. With V trimmed by 2 bases and J by 5 bases, 6 bases remained unmatched. Per germline, CDR1 KGHDR and CDR2 SFDVKD. CDR3 length: 16 residues.

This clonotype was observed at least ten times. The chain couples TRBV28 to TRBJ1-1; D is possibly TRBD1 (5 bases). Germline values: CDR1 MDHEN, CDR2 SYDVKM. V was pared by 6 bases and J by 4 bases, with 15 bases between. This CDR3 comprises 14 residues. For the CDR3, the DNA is TGTGCCAGCAGACGGGACCCCCGGGGCACTGAAGCTTTCTTT. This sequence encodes CASRRDPRGTEAFF.

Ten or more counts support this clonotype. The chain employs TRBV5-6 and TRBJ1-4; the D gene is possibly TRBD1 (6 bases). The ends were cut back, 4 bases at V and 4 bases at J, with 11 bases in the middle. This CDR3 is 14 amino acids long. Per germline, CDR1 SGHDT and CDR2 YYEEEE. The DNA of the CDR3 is TGTGCCAGCAGCCTAGGGACAATTAATGAAAAACTGTTTTTT. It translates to CASSLGTINEKLFF.

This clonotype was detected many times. This chain's CDR3 is CASSLGQGFEQFF. CDR3 bases: TGCGCCAGCAGCCTAGGACAGGGGTTTGAGCAGTTCTTC. J is TRBJ2-1 and V is TRBV5-1; 9 nucleotides match TRBD1. Germline lookup yields CDR1 SGHRS and CDR2 YFSETQ. The CDR3 contains 13 residues. Germline trimming cut 4 bases from V and 9 bases from J; bases unmatched to any gene: 5. Complete variable domain (other parts from reference TRBV5-1 and TRBJ2-1): KAGVTQTPRYLIKTRGQQVTLSCSPISGHRSVSWYQQTPGQGLQFLFEYFSETQRNKGNFPGRFSGRQFSNSRSEMNVSTLELGDSALYLCASSLGQGFEQFFGPGTRLTVL.

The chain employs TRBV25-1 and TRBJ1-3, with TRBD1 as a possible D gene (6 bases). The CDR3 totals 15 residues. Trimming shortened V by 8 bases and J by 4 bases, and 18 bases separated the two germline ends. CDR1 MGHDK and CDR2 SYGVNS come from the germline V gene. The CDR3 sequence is CASGQPGAMGNTIYF. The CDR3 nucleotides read TGTGCCAGCGGCCAGCCGGGGGCGATGGGAAACACCATATATTTT.

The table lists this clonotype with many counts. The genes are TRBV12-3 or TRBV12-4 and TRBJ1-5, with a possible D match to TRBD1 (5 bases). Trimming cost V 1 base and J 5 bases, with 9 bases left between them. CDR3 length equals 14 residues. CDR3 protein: CASSLDRNDQPQHF. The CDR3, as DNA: TGTGCCAGCAGTTTAGACAGGAACGATCAGCCCCAGCATTTT.